The 25 T cell receptor beta chains below all came from one sample that was sequenced in a study of beta chain features in type 1 diabetes. What was sequenced were expressed TCRB transcripts, since all of the isolated RNA had been reverse transcribed. Only in-frame clones appear in the TCRdb table, and some are missing; sequencing was by immunoSEQ multiplex PCR. The repertoire holds more than 110,000 clones, with 6.9% as singletons. Sequencing input: central memory CD4+ T cells from blood. The receptors stem from a woman in her thirties in good health.

This clone has only a few counts. V usage is TRBV6-5 and J usage is TRBJ2-5; 10 bases are a match to TRBD2. The CDR3 spans 15 residues. The V gene end was trimmed by 11 bases and the J gene end by 5 bases; junction bases not matched to a gene: 14. Per the germline V gene, CDR1 is MNHEY and CDR2 is SVGAGI. The CDR3 nucleotides are TGTGCCGCGACGCCGCTAGCGGGGGCGTGGGAGACCCAGTACTTC. Its translation: CAATPLAGAWETQYF.

The chain uses TRBV2 and TRBJ2-3; TRBD1 matches 7 bases. In germline, CDR1 is SNHLY, CDR2 FYNNEI. The length of the CDR3 is 13 residues. V trimming: 3 bases; J trimming: 6 bases; junction bases outside the gene matches: 3. The CDR3, as DNA: TGTGCCAGCAGTGACGACAGGGAGGATACGCAGTATTTT. Residues: CASSDDREDTQYF. The complete variable domain, with remaining parts taken from reference TRBV2 and TRBJ2-3, reads EPEVTQTPSHQVTQMGQEVILRCVPISNHLYFYWYRQILGQKVEFLVSFYNNEISEKSEIFDDQFSVERPDGSNFTLKIRSTKLEDSAMYFCASSDDREDTQYFGPGTRLTVL.

This clone has a handful of counts. The chain links TRBV27 to TRBJ2-5, with 7 bases matching TRBD2. Germline assignment: CDR1 MNHEY and CDR2 SMNVEV (reference sequence). CDR3 length equals 15 residues. V was pared by 3 bases and J by 5 bases, with 9 bases of the junction left unmatched. The CDR3 sequence is CASSLGGFGRETQYF. CDR3 DNA sequence: TGTGCCAGCAGTTTGGGGGGGTTCGGTCGGGAGACCCAGTACTTC.

The CDR3, as DNA: TGTGCCTGGTCCATCCGGGACAGTGGGCGTCAGCCCCAGCATTTT. It is translated as CAWSIRDSGRQPQHF. The chain carries TRBV30 and TRBJ1-5; TRBD1 aligns across 7 bases. Germline-derived CDR1 and CDR2 are GTSNPN and SVGIG (reference sequence). The CDR3 has 15 amino acids. The V gene end was trimmed by 5 bases and the J gene end by 6 bases; junction bases not matched to a gene: 13.

In this sample, this clone turned up a few times. The V call is TRBV4-3, the J call TRBJ2-7, with 10 bases lining up with TRBD2. This CDR3 region has 17 residues. The J segment lost 0 bases and the V segment lost 1 base, leaving 6 bases of the junction unmatched. Per germline, CDR1 LGHNA and CDR2 YSLEER. This chain's CDR3 is CASSQVSGTSASYEQYF. The CDR3 DNA reads as TGCGCCAGCAGCCAAGTTTCGGGGACTAGCGCCTCCTACGAGCAGTACTTC.

This clone was counted a few times. The chain is built from TRBV7-9 and TRBJ2-7; 9 bases map to TRBD2. Trimming removed 6 bases from V and 6 bases from J; junction bases left unmatched: 15. Germline CDR1 SEHNR, CDR2 FQNEAQ (reference sequence). The CDR3 has 16 residues. In DNA, the CDR3 is TGTGCCAGCAGGATTTTCATCGCGGGAGGGCCGGGCGAGCAGTACTTC. Its protein product is CASRIFIAGGPGEQYF.

This clone showed up just a few times. This chain joins TRBV29-1 and TRBJ1-5; tentatively, D is TRBD1 (6 bases). Trimming left V 4 bases short and J 4 bases short, with 11 bases between. The germline CDR1 and CDR2 sequences are SQVTM and ANQGSEA. There are 13 residues in the CDR3. CDR3 amino acids: CSVGGPENQPQHF. The CDR3 nucleotides read TGCAGCGTTGGGGGGCCCGAAAATCAGCCCCAGCATTTT.

There are many counts of this clone. The gene calls are TRBV27 and TRBJ1-2; D gene unclear. From germline, CDR1 is MNHEY and CDR2 SMNVEV (reference sequence). V was pared by 2 bases and J by 8 bases, with 9 bases between. This CDR3 is 12 amino acids long. The DNA for the CDR3 is TGTGCCAGCAGTTTACGAGGCAACGGCTACACCTTC. The encoded protein is CASSLRGNGYTF.

This clone appeared a few times. The rearrangement joins TRBV6-6 to TRBJ1-5; D is undetermined. The germline V gene encodes CDR1 MNHNY and CDR2 SVGAGI (reference sequence). V was trimmed by 2 bases and J by 1 base, leaving 12 bases between them. The CDR3 runs to 16 residues. Written as DNA, the CDR3 is TGTGCCAGCAGTTACGATAGGACGGGGAGCAATCAGCCCCAGCATTTT. Translation: CASSYDRTGSNQPQHF.

This chain uses TRBV5-1 with TRBJ1-5; D perhaps matches TRBD1 (6 bases). V shed 2 bases and J shed 5 bases, with 11 bases lying between them. Germline V gene lookup returns CDR1 SGHRS and CDR2 YFSETQ. This CDR3 has 14 residues. CDR3 residues: CASSLQGTDQPQHF. The CDR3 coding sequence is TGCGCCAGCAGCTTACAGGGAACGGATCAGCCCCAGCATTTT.

This clone was detected a few times. CDR3 DNA: TGTGCCAGTAGCGAAGGACTCGTAAAACGCGAGCAGTACTTC. It encodes CASSEGLVKREQYF. V and J are TRBV19 and TRBJ2-7; D is perhaps TRBD2 (5 bases). The CDR3 runs 14 residues. CDR1 is LNHDA and CDR2 is SQIVND in the germline V gene (reference sequence). V gave up 6 bases and J gave up 6 bases, with 18 bases separating them.

This clone was found many times. V is TRBV28 and J is TRBJ2-1; 11 nucleotides match TRBD1. With V trimmed by 3 bases and J by 6 bases, 4 bases remained unmatched. This CDR3 contains 15 residues. CDR1 is MDHEN, CDR2 SYDVKM, per germline. The CDR3 bases are TGTGCCAGCAGTTTTCCGGGACAGGGGGTCAATGAGCAGTTCTTC. Residues: CASSFPGQGVNEQFF.

This chain connects TRBV18 to TRBJ2-7; 11 bases fit TRBD2. V lost 3 bases to trimming and J lost 3 bases; unmatched junction nucleotides: 7. The germline CDR1 and CDR2 sequences are KGHSH and LQKENI. This CDR3 contains 16 residues. This chain's CDR3 is CASSPSSGRPIYEQYF. CDR3 coding DNA: TGTGCCAGCTCACCTTCTAGCGGGAGGCCCATCTACGAGCAGTACTTC.

The table lists this clone with many counts. V usage is TRBV19 and J usage is TRBJ2-1, with 9 positions matching TRBD2. Germline V gene sequence: CDR1 LNHDA, CDR2 SQIVND (reference sequence). This CDR3 has 17 amino acids. The V segment lost 4 bases and the J segment 8 bases; nucleotides outside the gene matches: 15. CDR3 sequence: CASSTPLGSGSLYEQFF. The CDR3 DNA reads TGTGCCAGTAGTACCCCTCTGGGTAGCGGGAGTCTGTATGAGCAGTTCTTC.

In this sample, this clone turned up a few times. The V gene is TRBV4-3, the J gene TRBJ2-1, with 12 positions matching TRBD2. The CDR3 covers 16 residues. Germline CDR1 reads LGHNA; CDR2 reads YSLEER. The ends lost 7 bases at V and 8 bases at J; junction bases unmatched: 12. The CDR3 DNA reads TGCGCCAGCACCCCGAAGTTACTAGCGGGAGGCCATGAGCAGTTCTTC. This gives the protein CASTPKLLAGGHEQFF.

This chain joins TRBV4-2 and TRBJ1-4, with D possibly being TRBD1 (5 bases). The CDR3 is 17 residues long. Germline V gene data show CDR1 as LGHNA and CDR2 as YNFKEQ. Trimming shortened V by 0 bases and J by 4 bases, and 15 bases separated the two germline ends. CDR3 DNA: TGTGCCAGCAGCCAAGAACATGGGGCAGTCCGTAATGAAAAACTGTTTTTT. Translation gives CASSQEHGAVRNEKLFF.

The chain recombines TRBV19 with TRBJ2-7, with D possibly TRBD2 on 5 matching bases. The CDR3 sequence is 16 residues long. Trimming removed 5 bases from V and 3 bases from J, with 20 bases in between. CDR1 is LNHDA and CDR2 is SQIVND in the germline V gene (reference sequence). This CDR3 reads CASSPEARARVYEQYF. CDR3 bases: TGTGCCAGTAGTCCCGAGGCGAGGGCACGGGTCTACGAGCAGTACTTC.

This chain uses TRBV30 with TRBJ1-2, with TRBD1 matching 11 bases. Germline V gene lookup returns CDR1 GTSNPN and CDR2 SVGIG (reference sequence). Trimming at V came to 2 bases and at J to 6 bases, leaving 5 bases not matched to a gene. This CDR3 comprises 14 residues. This CDR3 reads CAWSKGQGANGYTF. The CDR3 bases are TGTGCCTGGAGTAAAGGACAGGGGGCTAATGGCTACACCTTC.

At least ten counts were recorded for this clone. The genes are TRBV5-1 and TRBJ2-1; 10 nucleotides agree with TRBD2. Germline V lookup: CDR1 SGHRS, CDR2 YFSETQ. The CDR3 extends over 15 amino acids. J gave up 7 bases and V 4 bases, and 8 bases lay outside the gene matches. CDR3 nucleotide sequence: TGCGCCAGCAGCAAACCCCTAGCGGGAGTAAATGAGCAGTTCTTC. Translation: CASSKPLAGVNEQFF.

J is TRBJ2-1 and V is TRBV18, with 7 positions matching TRBD1. The germline gives CDR1 KGHSH, CDR2 LQKENI. After removal of 3 bases from V and 9 bases from J, the junction contained 8 bases not matched to a gene. This CDR3 is 14 amino acids long. The CDR3 DNA is TGTGCCAGCTCACCGGGACAGAGCGAAGGTGAGCAGTTCTTC. This encodes CASSPGQSEGEQFF. The full variable domain, completed using reference TRBV18 and TRBJ2-1, is NAGVMQNPRHLVRRRGQEARLRCSPMKGHSHVYWYRQLPEEGLKFMVYLQKENIIDESGMPKERFSAEFPKEGPSILRIQQVVRGDSAAYFCASSPGQSEGEQFFGPGTRLTVL.

The table lists this clone with many counts. This chain joins TRBV4-3 and TRBJ2-1, with 10 bases identical to TRBD2. The CDR3 consists of 15 residues. With V trimmed by 3 bases and J by 3 bases, 2 bases remained unmatched. From germline, CDR1 is LGHNA and CDR2 YSLEER. CDR3 loop: CASSHPSGGYNEQFF. CDR3 bases: TGCGCCAGCAGCCACCCTAGCGGGGGCTACAATGAGCAGTTCTTC.

There are a few counts of this clone. CDR3 in amino acids: CASSKGQDLNYGYTF. The CDR3 DNA reads as TGTGCCAGCAGCAAAGGACAGGACCTTAACTATGGCTACACCTTC. The V call is TRBV6-1, the J call TRBJ1-2; 7 nucleotides line up with TRBD1. CDR3 size: 15 residues. Germline assignment: CDR1 MNHNS and CDR2 SASEGT. J lost 1 base, V lost 6 bases, and 8 bases had no gene match.

This rearrangement joins TRBV19 to TRBJ2-7; the match to TRBD1 covers 7 bases. Trimming at V came to 3 bases and at J to 2 bases, leaving 4 bases not matched to a gene. The CDR3 has 14 residues. Germline values: CDR1 LNHDA, CDR2 SQIVND (reference sequence). The CDR3 loop reads CASSIMTGTYEQYF. The CDR3 nucleotides read TGTGCCAGTAGTATCATGACAGGGACCTACGAGCAGTACTTC.

The V call is TRBV25-1, the J call TRBJ2-3; D remains ambiguous. The CDR3 totals 14 residues. Germline CDR1 and CDR2: MGHDK and SYGVNS. V lost 1 base and J 5 bases, leaving 10 bases between the germline ends. CDR3 nucleotide sequence: TGTGCCAGCAGTGAATTGGGCTCAGTAGATACGCAGTATTTT. Translated, it gives CASSELGSVDTQYF.

This clone was counted a few times. The rearrangement uses TRBV7-2 and TRBJ2-1; tentative D call: TRBD1 (5 bases). The CDR3 runs 15 residues. Germline assignment: CDR1 SGHTA and CDR2 FQGNSA. Trimming pared 2 bases from V and 8 bases from J, leaving 16 bases between. The CDR3 DNA follows: TGTGCCAGCAGCTTAATGTCAGGGAAAGGTGATGAGCAGTTCTTC. It codes for CASSLMSGKGDEQFF.